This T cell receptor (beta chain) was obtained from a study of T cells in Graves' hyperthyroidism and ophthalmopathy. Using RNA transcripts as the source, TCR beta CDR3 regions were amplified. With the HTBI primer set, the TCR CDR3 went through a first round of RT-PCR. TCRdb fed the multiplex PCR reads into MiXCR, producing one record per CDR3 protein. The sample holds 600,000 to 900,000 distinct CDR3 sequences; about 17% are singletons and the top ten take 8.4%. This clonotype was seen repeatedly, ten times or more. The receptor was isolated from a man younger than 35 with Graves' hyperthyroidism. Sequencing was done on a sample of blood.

CDR3 sequence: CASSFSEEGQGNNEQFF. DNA of the CDR3: TGTGCCAGCAGCTTTTCTGAGGAAGGGCAGGGGAACAATGAGCAGTTCTTC. The gene calls are TRBV7-9 and TRBJ2-1; D might be TRBD1 (6 bases). This CDR3 contains 17 residues. V was cut by 3 bases and J by 5 bases, with 20 bases left in between. CDR1 and CDR2 (germline): SEHNR, FQNEAQ (reference sequence).